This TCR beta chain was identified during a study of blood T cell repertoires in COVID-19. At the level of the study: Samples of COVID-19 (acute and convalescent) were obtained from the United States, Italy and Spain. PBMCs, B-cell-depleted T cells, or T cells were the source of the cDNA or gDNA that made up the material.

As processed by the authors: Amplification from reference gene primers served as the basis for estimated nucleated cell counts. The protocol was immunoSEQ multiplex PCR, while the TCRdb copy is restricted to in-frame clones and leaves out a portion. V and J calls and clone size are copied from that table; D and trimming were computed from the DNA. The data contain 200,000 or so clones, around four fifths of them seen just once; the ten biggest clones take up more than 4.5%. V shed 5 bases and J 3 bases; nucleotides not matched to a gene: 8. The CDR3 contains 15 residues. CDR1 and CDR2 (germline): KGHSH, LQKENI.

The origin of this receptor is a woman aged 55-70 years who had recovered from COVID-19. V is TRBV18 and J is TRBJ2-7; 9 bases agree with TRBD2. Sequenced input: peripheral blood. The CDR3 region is CASSASGGGVYEQYF. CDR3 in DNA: TGTGCCAGCTCAGCCTCTGGCGGGGGGGTCTACGAGCAGTACTTC.